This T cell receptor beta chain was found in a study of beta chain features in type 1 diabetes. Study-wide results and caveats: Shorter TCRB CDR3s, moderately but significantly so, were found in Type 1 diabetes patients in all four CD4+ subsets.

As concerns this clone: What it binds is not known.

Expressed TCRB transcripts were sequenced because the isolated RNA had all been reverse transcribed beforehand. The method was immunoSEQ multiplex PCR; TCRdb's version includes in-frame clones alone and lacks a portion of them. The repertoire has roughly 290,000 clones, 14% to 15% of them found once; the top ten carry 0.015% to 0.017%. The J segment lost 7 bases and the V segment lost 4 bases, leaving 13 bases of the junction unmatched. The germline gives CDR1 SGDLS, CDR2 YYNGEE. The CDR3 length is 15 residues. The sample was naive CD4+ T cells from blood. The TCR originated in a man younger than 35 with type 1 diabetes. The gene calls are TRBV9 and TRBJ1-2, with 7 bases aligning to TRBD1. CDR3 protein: CASSPPGQNIRGYTF. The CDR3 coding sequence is TGTGCCAGCAGCCCACCGGGACAGAATATTCGTGGCTACACCTTC.